The entry that follows covers one TCR beta chain sequence. These data belong to a study of blood T cell repertoires in COVID-19. Looking at the study overall: Samples taken during acute and convalescent COVID-19 were collected in the United States, Italy and Spain. PBMCs, B-cell-depleted T cells, or T cells provided the cDNA or gDNA that made up the material.

As handled by the study authors: By means of reference gene primer amplification, nucleated cell counts were estimated. TCRdb keeps only in-frame clones here, not all; method: immunoSEQ multiplex PCR. The DNA was the basis for D and trimming; V, J and clone size are from that table. The sample lists about 86,000 clones, around four fifths occurring once. The origin of this receptor is a man in his fifties or sixties with acute or convalescent COVID-19. Sequences were obtained from peripheral blood.

Written as DNA, the CDR3 is TGCAGCATCGGGCGGGGTGGAGAGACCCAGTACTTC. Translating gives CSIGRGGETQYF. This chain joins TRBV29-1 and TRBJ2-5; D may be TRBD2 (6 bases). With 8 bases removed from V and 4 bases from J, the gap between germline ends came to 14 bases. This CDR3 contains 12 residues. Germline assignment: CDR1 SQVTM and CDR2 ANQGSEA.